This T cell receptor beta chain was obtained from a study of cytomegalovirus exposure and HLA in healthy donors listed by TCRdb under 2017. Regarding the research as a whole: An earlier analysis of some 550 of the donors reported 250 to 350 Gb of sequence data and about 100 million unique TCR beta sequences from about 179 million T cells. Of the approximately 400 genotyped donors, more than 75% were placed in the genetic ancestry cluster associated with self-reported Caucasian donors. Alongside the repertoire data, information on donor age, sex, ethnicity and CMV serostatus was compiled. The number of donors typed differed by locus, with about 629-640 for A, B, C, DRB1 and DQB1, roughly 520 for DQA1, approximately 570 for DPA1, and 400 to 490 for DPB1. A later analysis re-examined previously published TCR beta repertoires from 500 to 700 donors and added high-resolution HLA genotyping to investigate patterns of TCR occurrence. In the later analysis, no new phenotypic data were used to find candidate immune exposures; instead, reliance was placed on TCR beta sequences and their occurrence across donors. Along with the roughly 700-subject first cohort, a separate validation cohort of around 110 different subjects was used. Genome-wide SNP genotypes for about 65% of the 666 donors were used in a later genetic analysis, which treated that subset as a discovery cohort. Both class I and class II loci were covered by HLA typing, at four-digit resolution. An early release covering roughly 640 HLA-typed donors comprised 250 to 350 gigabases of sequencing data and 65 million to 100 million unique TCR sequences. The study profiled the T cell repertoires of 666 subjects by immunosequencing and related them to cytomegalovirus serostatus. Every repertoire in the discovery cohort had been generated on one and the same sequencing platform. Several DR-DQ haplotypes were treated as single units for association and clustering because of strong linkage in the cohort. An earlier analysis of 450 to 750 of the donors used high-throughput TCR beta sequencing to judge whether each TCR beta V gene segment behaved as functional or pseudogenic. Among about 370 genotyped donors of the cohort, an average of approximately 240,000 unique TCR beta nucleotide sequences was sequenced per donor, of which 15% to 20% were non-productive. To predict cytomegalovirus infection status, the study combined high-throughput TCR immunosequencing, statistical association of individual TCRs with disease status, and machine learning. The study aimed to test whether signatures of past pathogen exposure could be identified by cataloging public T cell receptors.

Here is what the overall study found, with its caveats: The authors suggested that the approach could potentially be extended to other disease states and immunological phenotypes. While some public TCRs were present in many individuals, most TCR sequences turned up only very rarely across donors. According to a later analysis, most CMV-associated TCR beta chains appeared to be HLA-restricted, and the HLA associations seemed to be driven largely by CMV exposure. Only TCR beta chains were sequenced in this cohort, and the absence of alpha or paired-chain data limited detectable features. The study listed 164 TCR beta chains as associated with cytomegalovirus. A further reported finding was that TCR beta sequences accurately predicted the HLA-A and HLA-B alleles for most subjects in the first cohort. Roughly 15 rarely observed V segments, including chromosome 9 orphons, were excluded from the earlier analysis of a few hundred of the donors because counts were too low. In an earlier analysis of 587 of the donors, most TCR beta V segments were observed in productive rearrangements about 87% or about 30% of the time, broadly matching IMGT annotations. Roughly uniform sequencing depth across donors was assumed in presence/absence analyses, although this assumption may not hold. In a later analysis, HLA-associated TCR beta chains were found to be more clonally expanded and to have lower generation probabilities than equally common non-associated chains. V-gene and J-gene trimming of TCR beta chains was associated with a missense DCLRE1C variant in a later genetic analysis, and the association was replicated in an independent cohort. A group of highly shared sequence variants was considered likely to be a technical artifact of the sequencing pipeline. A later genetic analysis reported fewer N-insertions in productive TCRs among donors in an Asian-associated ancestry cluster than the 666-donor mean. A later analysis found that TCR association rates varied across HLA loci, with DRB1 alleles showing the most associated TCRs and HLA-C alleles the fewest. In both the original and validation cohorts, the classifier was reported to diagnose cytomegalovirus status with high specificity and sensitivity. Assigning TCR associations to individual alleles was difficult when HLA alleles, especially DR and DQ, strongly co-occurred. The only immune exposure information available for the cohort was CMV serostatus. Linkage disequilibrium might explain the correlated functional status among segregating V segments, but an unknown experimental factor could not be excluded. At a false discovery rate of 0.05, a later analysis linked under 20,000 TCR beta sequences to specific HLA alleles. Three of the identified cytomegalovirus-associated TCR beta chains were confirmed in vitro to be specific for cytomegalovirus antigens. Some IMGT-functional V segments, including TRBV6-2 and TRBV6-3, could not be told apart with the 87-base-pair reads, so those segments were excluded. In a later analysis, several top co-occurrence clusters were reported to appear linked to parvovirus B19, influenza, CMV and Epstein-Barr virus. Because HLA typing was missing for some donors at each locus, association tests included only the typed subset.

As concerns this clone: Its binding antigen is unknown. No clone much larger than this one lies a single base away; base qualities are absent.

The germline V gene specifies MNHNS as CDR1 and SASEGT as CDR2. V is cut back by 6 bases and J by 8 bases, with 9 bases in the junction unmatched. The CDR3 runs 13 residues from the cysteine to the phenylalanine. Just CDR3 DNA is preserved here, 39 bases in frame from base 1. Library creation used the immunoSEQ multiplex PCR assay. For the multiplex PCR, a mixture combining 60 forward primers for TCR Vbeta segments and 13 reverse primers for TCR Jbeta segments was used. Amplification of the CDR3 region of rearranged TCR beta genes was performed with a multiplex PCR assay on genomic DNA. The Illumina HiSeq System was used to sequence the amplified TCR beta libraries as 87-base-pair reads. Turning to the authors' computational methods: A later analysis tallied 75 million to 95 million unique TCR beta chains across the 700 or so repertoires, and around 12 million of those chains were shared by two or more donors. To remove PCR and sequencing errors, raw reads were error-corrected and collapsed into unique sequences using a nearest-neighbor algorithm that merged closely related sequences. To assign V, D and J gene segments, CDR3 sequences were aligned to IMGT reference sequences. Each retained sequence needed at least a six-nucleotide match to both a V gene segment and a J gene segment. Rearrangements were classified as productive when the CDR3 lacked stop codons and remained in frame with V and J, and all other rearrangements were classified as non-productive. Following IMGT convention, CDR3 was defined as the stretch from the second conserved V-encoded cysteine to the conserved J-encoded phenylalanine. The earlier analysis of fewer than 750 of the donors excluded sequences that lacked an unambiguous match to a single V gene segment. An earlier analysis of some 610 of the donors called V segments functional above 56.7% productive rearrangements and segregating when the between-donor standard deviation exceeded 5%. A statistical classification framework was built to diagnose cytomegalovirus status from the catalog of TCR beta chain sequences. In a later analysis, TCR nucleotide sequences were compared against IMGT/GENE-DB human TR gene sequences so that V and J genes could be assigned. Using the TCRdist pipeline, a later analysis assigned CDR3 sequences along with most-parsimonious VDJ recombination scenarios. In a later analysis, each TCR beta chain was defined by its CDR3 amino acid sequence together with its V-gene family, and reads lacking a unique V-gene family were excluded. To address suspected cross-contamination and a sequencing artifact, a later analysis removed several hundred highly shared, low-generation-probability nucleotide sequences. A later analysis calculated a clonal expansion index for each public chain from normalized within-repertoire ranks of inferred template counts. In a later analysis, generation probabilities were computed using a VDJ recombination model fitted to out-of-frame rearrangements, and the results were checked against IGoR. In a later analysis, TCR-TCR, TCR-HLA and TCR-CMV co-occurrence was scored with hypergeometric tests, and a repertoire-size bias correction was applied to TCR pairs. A later analysis estimated false discovery rates by permuting HLA or CMV assignments 20 times. In a later analysis, co-occurring TCRs were grouped with DBSCAN, and TCRdist sequence similarity was added when clustering was performed within HLA-allele-positive subsets. Repertoires with fewer than 30,000 or more than 120,000 public chains, plus five repertoires with anomalous nucleotide sharing, were excluded from co-occurrence clustering. The table was pulled from immuneACCESS by TCRdb, which kept in-frame rearrangements only. Such tables lose some clones; where checked, under half of the loss comes from unresolved V genes, and the rest has no known cause. V, J and clone size were drawn from that table, and D and trimming were deduced from the DNA. The sample data list some 110,000 clones, and 60% to 75% of these were observed just once. 2.5% to 3% of the sample is in the top ten clones.

The cohort was made up of 500 to 800 healthy bone marrow donors. At the time of sampling, all cohort members were nominally healthy, though unrecorded immune exposures were likely present. The donor tested CMV seropositive and was one of the 289 seropositive cohort members. A peripheral blood sample was provided by each donor, and peripheral blood mononuclear cells were used for TCR beta sequencing. Genomic DNA was extracted from the blood cell samples with the Qiagen DNeasy Blood Extraction Kit. The sequence was collected from a male donor in good health and CMV-seropositive. The sample consisted of PBMCs. Recombination connected TRBV6-1 to TRBJ1-2; TRBD1 fits 7 bases in the junction. The DNA sequence follows: TGTGCCAGCAGGGTCAGGGGGGCGTCGGGCTACACCTTC. Its translation is CASRVRGASGYTF.